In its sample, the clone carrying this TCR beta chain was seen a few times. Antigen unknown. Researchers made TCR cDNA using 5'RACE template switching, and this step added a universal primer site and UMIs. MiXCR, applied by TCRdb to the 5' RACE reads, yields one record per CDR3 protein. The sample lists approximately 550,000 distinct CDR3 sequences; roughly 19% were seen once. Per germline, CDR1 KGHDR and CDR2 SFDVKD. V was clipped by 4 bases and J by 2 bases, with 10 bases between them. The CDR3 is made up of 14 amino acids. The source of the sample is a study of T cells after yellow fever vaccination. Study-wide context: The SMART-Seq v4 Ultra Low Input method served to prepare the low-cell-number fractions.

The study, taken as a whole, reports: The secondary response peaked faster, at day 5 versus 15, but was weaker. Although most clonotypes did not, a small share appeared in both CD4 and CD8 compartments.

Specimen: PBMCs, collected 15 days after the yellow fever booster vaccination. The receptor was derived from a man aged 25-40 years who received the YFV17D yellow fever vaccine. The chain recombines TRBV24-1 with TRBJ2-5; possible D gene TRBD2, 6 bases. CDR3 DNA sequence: TGTGCCACCAGTGACTCGGGACTGCAAGAGACCCAGTACTTC. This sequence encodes CATSDSGLQETQYF.